This T cell receptor (beta chain) stems from a study of control samples from healthy donors and cancer patients. Generated by immunoSEQ multiplex PCR, the TCRdb table keeps only in-frame clones and is missing some. This table holds 60,000 to 75,000 clones, approximately 80% found once. Germline CDR1 reads SGHTA; CDR2 reads FQGNSA. Trimming took off 7 bases at V and 7 bases at J, with 16 bases between the two ends. The CDR3 contains 14 residues. Sequencing was carried out using blood. The receptor comes from a man over 45 in good health. This chain uses TRBV7-2 with TRBJ1-4; D call uncertain. CDR3: CASKVSGRAEKLFF. In DNA, the CDR3 is TGTGCCAGCAAGGTTTCAGGTCGGGCTGAAAAACTGTTTTTT. Full variable domain (missing parts from reference TRBV7-2 and TRBJ1-4): GAGVSQSPSNKVTEKGKDVELRCDPISGHTALYWYRQSLGQGLEFLIYFQGNSAPDKSGLPSDRFSAERTGGSVSTLTIQRTQQEDSAVYLCASKVSGRAEKLFFGSGTQLSVL.